These T cell receptor beta chains were read from a single sample in a study of CDR3 diversity in severe acne. In TCRdb, the PCR reads were re-called with MiXCR into one record per CDR3 protein. The data contain roughly 100,000 distinct CDR3 sequences, more than 45% of them singletons. Sequencing input: blood. These receptors all stem from a male donor with acne. The CDR3 runs from the conserved cysteine through the conserved F or W. D genes are given only for firm matches. Where a row states a size, it is once, few, many or the class of an expanded clone; other rows omit it.

TRBJ1-6 NA TRBV19 medium-sized CASTEQSSYNSPLHF TGTGCCAGTACCGAACAGAGCTCCTATAATTCACCCCTCCACTTT
TRBJ1-1 TRBD1 TRBV11-2 NA CASSLEGTEAKNTEAFF TGTGCCAGCAGCTTAGAGGGGACAGAGGCCAAGAACACTGAAGCTTTCTTT
TRBJ1-1 TRBD1 TRBV18 few CASSPRRGQDTEAFF TGTGCCAGCTCACCCCGACGGGGACAGGACACTGAAGCTTTCTTT
TRBJ1-1 NA TRBV12-3/TRBV12-4 NA CASSLSGILGDTEAFF TGTGCCAGCAGTTTGTCCGGGATACTTGGTGACACTGAAGCTTTCTTT
TRBJ2-7 TRBD2 TRBV20-1 NA CSARAITSGRAWYEQYF TGCAGTGCTAGGGCTATTACTAGCGGGAGGGCCTGGTACGAGCAGTACTTC
TRBJ1-6 NA TRBV7-8 many CASSLELSSPLHF TGTGCCAGCAGCTTAGAGTTGAGTTCACCCCTCCACTTT
TRBJ2-7 NA TRBV6-5 NA CASSYSQASTYEQYF TGTGCCAGCAGTTACTCCCAGGCGTCAACCTACGAGCAGTACTTC
TRBJ1-2 TRBD1 TRBV29-1 NA CSAATGRNGYTF TGCAGCGCGGCGACAGGGAGGAATGGCTACACCTTC
TRBJ2-7 TRBD2 TRBV7-8 NA CASRDSGRGVYEQYF TGTGCCAGCAGGGATAGCGGGAGGGGCGTATACGAGCAGTACTTC
TRBJ2-7 TRBD2 TRBV2 many CASRVGGGDYEQYF TGTGCCAGCAGGGTGGGCGGGGGGGATTACGAGCAGTACTTC
TRBJ2-2 TRBD2 TRBV7-6 many CASSTGLADTGELFF TGTGCCAGCAGCACCGGACTAGCGGACACCGGGGAGCTGTTTTTT
TRBJ1-5 NA TRBV4-3 NA CASSRTSGWSQPQHF TGCGCCAGCAGCCGTACATCAGGGTGGAGTCAGCCCCAGCATTTT
TRBJ2-5 NA TRBV7-9 NA CASSLVREETQYF TGTGCCAGCAGCTTAGTCAGGGAAGAGACCCAGTACTTC
TRBJ1-2 NA TRBV29-1 few CSVERDDYGYTF TGCAGCGTTGAAAGGGACGACTATGGCTACACCTTC
TRBJ2-7 TRBD1 TRBV5-1 NA CASSFDRALYEQYF TGCGCCAGCAGTTTCGACAGGGCTTTGTACGAGCAGTACTTC
TRBJ2-1 TRBD2 TRBV6-4 many CASSALLAGNYEQFF TGTGCCAGCAGTGCATTACTAGCGGGAAATTATGAGCAGTTCTTC
TRBJ2-1 NA TRBV7-2 many CASSLEFGQFF TGTGCCAGCAGCTTAGAATTCGGGCAGTTCTTC
TRBJ2-7 TRBD2 TRBV5-1 NA CASSLGSSGLYEQYF TGTGCCAGCAGCTTAGGCTCTAGCGGGCTCTACGAGCAGTACTTC
TRBJ2-5 NA TRBV7-3 NA CASSPTGSQETQYF TGTGCCAGCAGCCCCACGGGCAGCCAAGAGACCCAGTACTTC
TRBJ1-2 NA TRBV28 NA CASSTRVGGYTF TGTGCCAGCAGTACGCGGGTTGGTGGCTACACCTTC
TRBJ2-5 NA TRBV6-5 few CASSNINRVGQETQYF TGTGCCAGCAGCAATATTAACAGGGTGGGCCAAGAGACCCAGTACTTC
TRBJ1-3 NA TRBV25-1 few CASSGGSAGSGNTIYF TGTGCCAGCAGTGGGGGGTCGGCGGGCTCTGGAAACACCATATATTTT
TRBJ2-3 NA TRBV7-9 once CASSVWGGGGTDTQYF TGTGCCAGCAGCGTATGGGGCGGAGGGGGCACAGATACGCAGTATTTT
TRBJ2-5 TRBD2 TRBV20-1 NA CSARGGTSGRAFLETQYF TGCAGTGCTAGAGGCGGGACTAGCGGGAGGGCCTTTTTAGAGACCCAGTACTTC
TRBJ2-7 TRBD2 TRBV9 few CASSPRSGGYEQYF TGTGCCAGCAGCCCTAGATCGGGGGGCTACGAGCAGTACTTC
TRBJ2-7 NA TRBV11-2 once CASSLGYPIEYF TGTGCCAGCAGCTTAGGGTATCCTATTGAGTACTTC
TRBJ1-2 NA TRBV20-1 many CSARLAHYGYTF TGCAGTGCTAGACTGGCCCACTATGGCTACACCTTC
TRBJ2-7 NA TRBV25-1 once CASSPGASLLSYEQYF TGTGCCAGCAGTCCCGGTGCGAGTTTACTCTCCTACGAGCAGTACTTC
TRBJ1-5 NA TRBV15 NA CATSATGRRLNQPQHF TGTGCCACCAGCGCCACCGGGAGGAGGCTCAATCAGCCCCAGCATTTT
TRBJ1-2 TRBD1 TRBV4-2 many CASSLPDREYGYTF TGTGCCAGCAGCCTCCCCGACAGGGAATATGGCTACACCTTC
TRBJ2-2 TRBD1 TRBV25-1 NA CASRPSGQVDTGELFF TGTGCCAGCAGGCCCTCGGGACAGGTCGACACCGGGGAGCTGTTTTTT
TRBJ2-5 TRBD2 TRBV6-1 NA CAWSVTSAKETQYF TGTGCCTGGAGTGTAACTAGCGCAAAAGAGACCCAGTACTTC
TRBJ1-5 NA TRBV20-1 few CSASASPHPQHF TGCAGTGCTAGCGCCAGCCCCCATCCCCAGCATTTT
TRBJ2-7 NA TRBV29-1 many CSVGRDSYEQYF TGCAGCGTTGGCAGGGACTCCTACGAGCAGTACTTC
TRBJ2-1 TRBD2 TRBV15 many CATNPSGSSYNEQFF TGTGCCACCAACCCTAGCGGGAGCTCCTACAATGAGCAGTTCTTC
TRBJ2-7 NA TRBV6-1 many CASLRGVGVNSYEQYF TGTGCCAGCCTGCGAGGGGTAGGGGTGAACTCCTACGAGCAGTACTTC
TRBJ2-2 NA TRBV2 many CASTGTSLNTGELFF TGTGCCAGCACCGGAACTAGCCTCAACACCGGGGAGCTGTTTTTT
TRBJ2-2 TRBD2 TRBV20-1 NA CSASAGTSGGELFF TGCAGTGCTAGTGCGGGGACTAGTGGCGGGGAGCTGTTTTTT
TRBJ1-1 NA TRBV24-1 medium-sized CATRQMNTEAFF TGTGCCACCAGACAGATGAACACTGAAGCTTTCTTT
TRBJ1-5 TRBD1 TRBV25-1 NA CASSDSAGQGDQPQHF TGTGCCAGCAGTGACAGCGCCGGACAGGGAGACCAGCCCCAGCATTTT
TRBJ2-5 NA TRBV7-9 NA CASSWGPGVPQETQYF TGTGCCAGCAGCTGGGGGCCAGGGGTACCCCAGGAGACCCAGTACTTC
TRBJ2-5 TRBD1 TRBV7-9 NA CASSLSGTGGRETQYF TGTGCCAGCAGCTTATCCGGGACAGGGGGTCGAGAGACCCAGTACTTC
TRBJ1-5 TRBD1 TRBV5-6 once CASSLGAQGVGQPQHF TGTGCCAGCAGCCTTGGCGCACAGGGGGTAGGGCAGCCCCAGCATTTT
TRBJ2-7 TRBD1 TRBV12-3/TRBV12-4 NA CASSSTGAAGEQYF TGTGCCAGCAGTTCCACAGGGGCCGCCGGGGAGCAGTACTTC
TRBJ1-5 NA TRBV6-2/TRBV6-3 NA CASSYTGHQPQHF TGTGCCAGCAGTTATACAGGGCATCAGCCCCAGCATTTT
TRBJ1-4 NA TRBV27 NA CASSPASRVGEKLFF TGTGCCAGCAGTCCTGCCTCCAGGGTGGGGGAAAAACTGTTTTTT
TRBJ1-5 TRBD1 TRBV7-9 many CASSTTGGNQPQHF TGTGCCAGCAGCACGACAGGGGGAAATCAGCCCCAGCATTTT
TRBJ2-7 NA TRBV4-3 medium-sized CASSPGEVEQYF TGCGCCAGCAGCCCAGGAGAAGTCGAGCAGTACTTC
TRBJ1-4 NA TRBV24-1 NA CAISDPAGRDPEKLFF TGTGCCATCAGTGACCCAGCAGGGAGGGACCCTGAAAAACTGTTTTTT
TRBJ1-4 NA TRBV20-1 NA CSAPTPRDEKLFF TGCAGTGCCCCGACACCGCGGGATGAAAAACTGTTTTTT
TRBJ2-5 NA TRBV20-1 many CSAGGGRRETQYF TGCAGTGCTGGGGGGGGGCGAAGGGAGACCCAGTACTTC
TRBJ2-1 TRBD2 TRBV4-2 many CASSPRGVNEQFF TGTGCCAGCAGCCCCCGGGGGGTGAATGAGCAGTTCTTC
TRBJ1-1 TRBD1 TRBV12-3/TRBV12-4 NA CASTLQGEAFF TGTGCCAGCACTCTACAGGGGGAAGCTTTCTTT
TRBJ2-3 NA TRBV29-1 once CSVEVLAWDTQYF TGCAGCGTTGAGGTACTAGCTTGGGATACGCAGTATTTT
TRBJ1-1 NA TRBV7-2 many CASSFARGTEAFF TGTGCCAGCAGCTTCGCCAGGGGCACTGAAGCTTTCTTT
TRBJ2-1 TRBD2 TRBV20-1 NA CSARGTSGRGEQFF TGCAGTGCTAGAGGGACTAGCGGGAGAGGTGAGCAGTTCTTC
TRBJ1-3 NA TRBV25-1 NA CASSSYEGNLGF TGTGCCAGCAGCTCCTACGAGGGTAATCTGGGTTTT
TRBJ1-1 NA TRBV10-3 medium-sized CAISDPKTGDREAFF TGTGCCATCAGTGACCCAAAGACGGGAGACCGTGAAGCTTTCTTT
TRBJ2-2 NA TRBV19 few CASNVGANTGELFF TGTGCCAGTAACGTGGGCGCAAATACCGGGGAGCTGTTTTTT